This T cell receptor (beta chain) was observed in a study of blood T cell repertoires in COVID-19. In germline, CDR1 is SGHDT, CDR2 YYEEEE. V dropped 0 bases and J dropped 5; count of bases not matched to a gene: 11. The CDR3 is 17 amino acids. Clones were sequenced by immunoSEQ multiplex PCR, and TCRdb holds only the in-frame ones, with some missing. The table records 8,400 or so clones, 75% to 95% of them present only once. Material for sequencing was peripheral blood. The chain is built from TRBV5-6 and TRBJ2-7, with TRBD2 matching over 10 bases. This TCR was sampled from a woman aged 50 to 60 with active COVID-19. CDR3 sequence reads: CASSLVLREREGNEQYF. CDR3 in DNA: TGTGCCAGCAGCTTGGTCCTCCGGGAGCGGGAGGGAAACGAGCAGTACTTC.